This TCR beta chain was sequenced during a study of T-cell memory formation after mild COVID-19. Whole-study context: Largely donor-specific TCR clusters were found. Whole-study findings and limits: Contracting clones localized mainly to CM and EM when CD4+ and mainly to EMRA when CD8+. Clones that shrank (day 15 to 85) were balanced CD4/CD8, whereas later expanders leaned CD4+.

Notes on this clonotype: The antigen is undetermined.

From the 5' RACE reads, TCRdb called clonotypes with MiXCR, one entry per CDR3 protein. The sample lists approximately 230,000 distinct CDR3 sequences, approximately 16% occurring once. The sequenced sample was PBMCs or a T cell subset sorted from them (not recorded which). The sequence was collected from a man between 18 and 35 years old who had mild COVID-19 (a few samples of this study predate the infection). Cell type and time point are not known.

The CDR3 nucleotides read TGTGCCAGCAACTCCGGGACAGGGGGTCCTGGCTACACCTTC. It yields the protein CASNSGTGGPGYTF. J is TRBJ1-2 and V is TRBV25-1; 11 bases map to TRBD1. Unmatched junction bases numbered 8, after V lost 7 bases and J lost 7 bases. Germline V gene data show CDR1 as MGHDK and CDR2 as SYGVNS. The CDR3 is 14 amino acids.